These T cell receptor beta chains were read from a single sample in a study of shared clonotypes between healthy human individuals. The method was immunoSEQ multiplex PCR; TCRdb's version includes in-frame clones alone and lacks a portion of them. The top ten hold 1% to 1.5% of the sample, which has some 1.4 million clones, about 96% seen once. Source material: naive CD4+ T cells sorted from blood. The source is a man younger than 40 in good health. The CDR3 runs from the conserved cysteine through the conserved F or W. D genes are given only for firm matches. Size is stated for part of the rows, as once, few or many counts, or as a class when the clone is expanded.

>-|-|TRBV7-2|TRBJ2-1
TGTGCCAGCAGCCCCGGGGTTAGACGGAAGTTCTTC
CASSPGVRRKFF
>-|-|TRBV10-2|TRBJ2-7
TGCGCCAGCAGTGTGCAGACTCAGACCTACGAGCAGTACTTC
CASSVQTQTYEQYF
>TRBD2|-|TRBV7-8|TRBJ2-1
TGTGCCAGCAGCCCCAGGTCGGGACTAGGGGCTTACAATGAGCAGTTCTTC
CASSPRSGLGAYNEQFF
>-|-|TRBV7-2|TRBJ1-3
TGTGCCAGCAGCTTAGTTAGCCACACCATATATTTT
CASSLVSHTIYF
>TRBD2|-|TRBV9|TRBJ2-3
TGTGCCAGCAGCGTCAGCGGGAGCATCGGCACAGATACGCAGTATTTT
CASSVSGSIGTDTQYF
>TRBD1|few|TRBV27|TRBJ1-2
TGTGCCAGCAGTCCGCACCGGACAGGACCTGGCTACACCTTC
CASSPHRTGPGYTF
>TRBD2|-|TRBV9|TRBJ2-1
TGTGCCAGCAGCGTAGCTTCCTTTCTAGGTGGACTAGCGGGACCTGAGCAGTTCTTC
CASSVASFLGGLAGPEQFF
>-|-|TRBV6-5|TRBJ2-2
TGTGCCAGCAGTTACTCTGAAGTTTCGGCCACCGGGGAGCTGTTTTTT
CASSYSEVSATGELFF
>-|-|TRBV7-8|TRBJ1-5
TGTGCCAGCAGCTTATCGGGTGGGGCCGGGCAGCCCCAGCATTTT
CASSLSGGAGQPQHF
>-|-|TRBV9|TRBJ2-5
TGTGCCAGCAGTTTAGGTATTCAAGAGACCCAGTACTTC
CASSLGIQETQYF
>-|-|TRBV6-4|TRBJ2-1
TGTGCCAGCAGTGAAGTGTTGTGGGGCAATGAGCAGTTCTTC
CASSEVLWGNEQFF
>-|-|TRBV5-1|TRBJ2-1
TGCGCCAGCAGCGTAAGGGCCGCCAGCTCCTACAATGAGCAGTTCTTC
CASSVRAASSYNEQFF
>-|-|TRBV19|TRBJ2-7
TGTGCCAGTAGTATGGAGGTGTATGGGTCCTACGAGCAGTACTTC
CASSMEVYGSYEQYF
>-|-|TRBV9|TRBJ2-1
TGTGCCAGCAGCGTGGGGGGTTTAACTACGGGAGCCTACAATGAGCAGTTCTTC
CASSVGGLTTGAYNEQFF
>TRBD1|-|TRBV6-5|TRBJ1-1
TGTGCCAGCACCGGGACAGGGCGTACTGAAGCTTTCTTT
CASTGTGRTEAFF
>-|-|TRBV18|TRBJ1-3
TGTGCCAGCTCCCGCCGGGAGGGCCCTGGAAACACCATATATTTT
CASSRREGPGNTIYF
>-|-|TRBV19|TRBJ1-5
TGTGCCACGCAACCCGGGTTTAGCAATCAGCCCCAGCATTTT
CATQPGFSNQPQHF
>-|once|TRBV10-3|TRBJ2-3
TGTGCCATCAATGGGGGGAGCACAGATACGCAGTATTTT
CAINGGSTDTQYF
>-|-|TRBV5-6|TRBJ1-2
TGTGCCAGCAGCGCCGTATCTAACTATGGCTACACCTTC
CASSAVSNYGYTF
>TRBD2|-|TRBV6-4|TRBJ2-1
TGTGCCAGCAGTTCTGGGACTAGCGGGGTTGAGCAGTTCTTC
CASSSGTSGVEQFF
>-|-|TRBV15|TRBJ1-2
TGTGCCACCAGCAGAGAGGTGGTTGGGGCGTACTATGGCTACACCTTC
CATSREVVGAYYGYTF
>TRBD2|-|TRBV15|TRBJ2-7
TGTGCCACCAGCAGAGGGACTAGCGGGAGCGTCGGGCCCGAGCAGTACTTC
CATSRGTSGSVGPEQYF
>-|-|TRBV10-3|TRBJ2-1
TGTGCCATCAGTGAGTCAGGTTTGGAGCTCGGGTACAATGAGCAGTTCTTC
CAISESGLELGYNEQFF
>-|once|TRBV5-4|TRBJ1-3
TGTGCCAGCAGCCGAGGACGGCTGGGGACTGGAAACACCATATATTTT
CASSRGRLGTGNTIYF
>TRBD1|-|TRBV18|TRBJ2-7
TGTGCCAGCTCACCTTTAGGGACAGAAATATACGAGCAGTACTTC
CASSPLGTEIYEQYF
>-|-|TRBV28|TRBJ1-1
TGTGCCAGCAGCCTCGGGGTGAACACTGAAGCTTTCTTT
CASSLGVNTEAFF
>TRBD2|-|TRBV7-9|TRBJ2-1
TGTGCCAGCAGCTTAGTGGCGGGAGGGTTCTACAATGAGCAGTTCTTC
CASSLVAGGFYNEQFF
>-|-|TRBV9|TRBJ2-1
TGTGCCAGCAGCGCGAGGGCCTCCGGAACCTACAATGAGCAGTTCTTC
CASSARASGTYNEQFF
>TRBD1|-|TRBV27|TRBJ2-5
TGTGCCAGCAGTTTCCCAGGGGGAGAGACCCAGTACTTC
CASSFPGGETQYF
>-|-|TRBV19|TRBJ2-6
TGTGCCAGTTACCCAGGGGATCCCTCTGGGGCCAACGTCCTGACTTTC
CASYPGDPSGANVLTF
>TRBD2|-|TRBV6-5|TRBJ2-7
TGTGCCAGCAGTTACGTGGCTAGCGGGAGAGACGAGCAGTACTTC
CASSYVASGRDEQYF
>TRBD1|once|TRBV10-3|TRBJ2-7
TGTGCCATCAGTGCTGGGACAGGGCTATACGAGCAGTACTTC
CAISAGTGLYEQYF
>TRBD1|-|TRBV28|TRBJ2-1
TGTGCCAGCAGTTTACAGGACAGGGACAATGAGCAGTTCTTC
CASSLQDRDNEQFF
>-|-|TRBV7-8|TRBJ2-1
TGTGCCAGCAGCCACAATGAGCAGTTCTTC
CASSHNEQFF
>TRBD2|-|TRBV11-2|TRBJ2-5
TGTGCCAGCAGCTCCCGCGTTTTAGCGGGAGGGCCGGCACAAGAGACCCAGTACTTC
CASSSRVLAGGPAQETQYF
>-|-|TRBV5-1|TRBJ2-3
TGCGCCAGCAGCTCCCAGGGATCGGATACGCAGTATTTT
CASSSQGSDTQYF
>TRBD2|-|TRBV11-3|TRBJ2-5
TGTGCCAGCAGCTTAGAGTCCCGACTAGCGGGAGGCCAAGAGACCCAGTACTTC
CASSLESRLAGGQETQYF